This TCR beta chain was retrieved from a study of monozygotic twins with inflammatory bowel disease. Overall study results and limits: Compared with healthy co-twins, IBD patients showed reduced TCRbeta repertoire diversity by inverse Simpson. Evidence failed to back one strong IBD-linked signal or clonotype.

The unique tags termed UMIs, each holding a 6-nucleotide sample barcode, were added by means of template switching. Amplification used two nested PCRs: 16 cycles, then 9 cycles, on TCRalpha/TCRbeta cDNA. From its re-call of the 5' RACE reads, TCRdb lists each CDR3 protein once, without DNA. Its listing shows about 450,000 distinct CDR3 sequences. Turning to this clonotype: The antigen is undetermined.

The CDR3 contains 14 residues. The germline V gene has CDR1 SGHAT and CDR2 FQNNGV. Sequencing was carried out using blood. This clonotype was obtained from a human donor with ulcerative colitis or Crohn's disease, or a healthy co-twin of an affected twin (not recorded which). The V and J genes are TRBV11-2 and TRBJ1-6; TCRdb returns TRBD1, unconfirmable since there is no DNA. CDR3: CASSTGQGSSPLHF.